Shown below are 9 T cell receptor beta chains from a single sample sequenced in a study of T-cell memory formation after mild COVID-19. TCRdb ran MiXCR on the 5' RACE reads and lists one entry per CDR3 protein. The sample records about 290,000 distinct CDR3 sequences, 15% being singletons. The sequencing input was PBMCs or a T cell subset sorted from them (not recorded which). These receptors were obtained from a man aged 18-30 years who had mild COVID-19 (a few samples of this study predate the infection). Cell type and time point are not known.

The V gene is TRBV4-1, the J gene TRBJ1-1, with 7 bases fitting TRBD1. The CDR3 is 13 residues long. Losses at the gene ends were 5 bases for V and 5 bases for J; bases not matched to a gene: 5. The germline V gene encodes CDR1 MGHRA and CDR2 YSYEKL. DNA of the CDR3: TGCGCCAGCAGCTCGTCAGGGGGAACTGAAGCTTTCTTT. It is translated as CASSSSGGTEAFF.

The chain carries TRBV12-3 or TRBV12-4 and TRBJ1-2; D remains unclear. The germline V and J ends were trimmed by 1 base and 9 bases, with 12 bases remaining between them. The CDR3 totals 13 residues. The CDR3 DNA sequence: TGTGCCAGCAGTTTAGGCGGATTTCTTAGCTACACCTTC. Protein: CASSLGGFLSYTF.

This clonotype was seen more than once but under ten times. J is TRBJ1-1 and V is TRBV5-1; possible D gene TRBD1, 6 bases. The CDR3 loop spans 14 amino acids. V lost 2 bases and J 3 bases, leaving 11 bases between the germline ends. Germline-derived CDR1 and CDR2 are SGHRS and YFSETQ. The chain's CDR3 is CASSLRGADTEAFF. The CDR3 DNA reads as TGCGCCAGCAGCTTAAGGGGGGCTGACACTGAAGCTTTCTTT.

Remarks on this clonotype: A much larger clone differs by one base, so this may be a read error. The chain couples TRBV6-1 to TRBJ2-7, with a possible D match to TRBD1 (5 bases). Germline CDR1 MNHNS, CDR2 SASEGT. V was trimmed by 2 bases and J by 6 bases, leaving 8 bases between them. The CDR3 sequence is 12 residues long. In DNA form, the CDR3 reads TGTGCCAGCAGTGAACAGGGCGCCGAGCAGTACTTC. Translated: CASSEQGAEQYF.

This clonotype was counted many times. The V and J genes are TRBV29-1 and TRBJ2-5; maybe TRBD1 (5 bases). Between the trimmed V and J ends, which lost 4 bases and 1 base, there was a span of 7 bases. Per germline, CDR1 SQVTM and CDR2 ANQGSEA. This CDR3 is built from 12 residues. CDR3 sequence reads: CSVGRVQETQYF. DNA for the CDR3: TGCAGCGTTGGCAGGGTCCAAGAGACCCAGTACTTC.

This clonotype showed up just a few times. The gene calls are TRBV20-1 and TRBJ2-7, with a tentative D call TRBD2 (5 bases). The ends were cut back, 0 bases at V and 0 bases at J, with 18 bases in the middle. The V gene's germline CDR1 is DFQATT and CDR2 SNEGSKA (reference sequence). The CDR3 is 17 residues long. DNA for the CDR3: TGCAGTGCTAGAGAGACTCTAGGCCGGCGGGCCTCCTACGAGCAGTACTTC. Protein sequence: CSARETLGRRASYEQYF.

V gene TRBV7-2 combines with J gene TRBJ1-5, with D maybe TRBD1 (5 bases). V was cut by 5 bases and J by 4 bases, with 12 bases left in between. This CDR3 has 14 residues. From germline, CDR1 is SGHTA and CDR2 FQGNSA. CDR3 coding DNA: TGTGCCAGCAGCCAGGGACGGATGAATCAGCCCCAGCATTTT. It specifies CASSQGRMNQPQHF.

The chain uses TRBV29-1 and TRBJ2-5; D may be TRBD1 or TRBD2 (5 bases each). The CDR3 spans 13 residues. Germline V gene data show CDR1 as SQVTM and CDR2 as ANQGSEA. V lost 5 bases and J 5 bases, leaving 15 bases between the germline ends. The CDR3 sequence is CSVNKGPMETQYF. CDR3 DNA sequence: TGCAGCGTTAACAAGGGACCTATGGAGACCCAGTACTTC.

The chain carries TRBV7-6 and TRBJ2-6, with D unresolved. The germline V gene encodes CDR1 SGHVS and CDR2 FNYEAQ. Trimming cost V 3 bases and J 0 bases, with 6 bases left between them. This CDR3 has 15 amino acids. The CDR3 coding sequence is TGTGCCAGCAGCTTGAGTATCTCTGGGGCCAACGTCCTGACTTTC. Translated, it gives CASSLSISGANVLTF.